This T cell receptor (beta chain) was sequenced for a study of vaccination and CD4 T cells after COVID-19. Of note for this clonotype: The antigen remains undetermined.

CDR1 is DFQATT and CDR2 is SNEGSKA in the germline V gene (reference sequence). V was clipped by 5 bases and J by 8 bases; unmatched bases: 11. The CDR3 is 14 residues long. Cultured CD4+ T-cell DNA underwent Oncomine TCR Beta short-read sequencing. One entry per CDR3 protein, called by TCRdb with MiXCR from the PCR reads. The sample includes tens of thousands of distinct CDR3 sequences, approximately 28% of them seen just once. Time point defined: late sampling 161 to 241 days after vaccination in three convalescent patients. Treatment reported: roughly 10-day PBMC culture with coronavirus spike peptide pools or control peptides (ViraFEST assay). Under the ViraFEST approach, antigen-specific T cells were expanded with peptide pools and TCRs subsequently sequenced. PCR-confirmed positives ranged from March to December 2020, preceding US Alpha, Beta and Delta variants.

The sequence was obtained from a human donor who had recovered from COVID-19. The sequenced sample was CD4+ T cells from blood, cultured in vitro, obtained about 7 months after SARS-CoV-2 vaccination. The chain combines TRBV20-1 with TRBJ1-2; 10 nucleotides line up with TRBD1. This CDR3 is CSAPAHWDRGGYTF. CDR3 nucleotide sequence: TGCAGTGCTCCAGCACACTGGGACAGGGGAGGCTACACCTTC.